This is a list of T cell receptor beta chains from one sample in a study of shared clonotypes between healthy human individuals. Sequencing was performed with immunoSEQ multiplex PCR; in TCRdb, only in-frame clones are kept and a portion is missing. The repertoire has millions of clones, 90% to 95% of them found once; the top ten carry 0.39%. Sequencing was performed on naive CD4+ T cells from PBMCs. These receptors were collected from a man aged 18 to 35 in good health. Some clones in this sample may be carry-over from other donors' samples. The CDR3 runs from the conserved cysteine through the conserved F or W. A D gene is named only where the DNA matches it firmly. Clone sizes are given selectively: once, few, many, or a class where the clone is expanded.

clone size	J gene	V gene	D gene	CDR3 protein	CDR3 DNA
once	TRBJ1-2	TRBV29-1	NA	CSVETVTSGEDGYTF	TGCAGCGTTGAGACCGTAACTTCGGGGGAGGATGGCTACACCTTC
NA	TRBJ1-2	TRBV10-3	TRBD1	CATGDRGDYGYTF	TGTGCCACCGGGGACAGGGGGGACTATGGCTACACCTTC
NA	TRBJ2-5	TRBV19	NA	CASTSGARETQYF	NA
few	TRBJ1-1	TRBV29-1	NA	CSAKTTWGGNTEAFF	TGCAGCGCCAAGACGACGTGGGGAGGAAACACTGAAGCTTTCTTT
NA	TRBJ2-5	TRBV4-1	TRBD2	CASSPGTSGPQETQYF	TGCGCCAGCAGCCCCGGGACTAGCGGGCCTCAAGAGACCCAGTACTTC
NA	TRBJ2-7	TRBV5-1	NA	CASSYAGFYEQYF	TGCGCCAGCAGTTACGCAGGCTTCTACGAGCAGTACTTC
NA	TRBJ1-1	TRBV7-2	NA	CASSLRGGTEAFF	TGTGCCAGCAGCTTGAGAGGAGGAACTGAAGCTTTCTTT
NA	TRBJ2-7	TRBV7-8	TRBD2	CASLSGRGYEQYF	TGTGCCAGTCTTAGCGGGAGAGGTTACGAGCAGTACTTC
NA	TRBJ2-3	TRBV5-1	NA	CASSPNRGTDTQYF	TGCGCCAGCAGCCCCAACAGGGGCACAGATACGCAGTATTTT
NA	TRBJ2-3	TRBV18	NA	CASSPGLSQAYTQYF	TGTGCCAGCTCACCGGGACTGTCCCAGGCATATACGCAGTATTTT
NA	TRBJ2-7	TRBV5-1	TRBD1	CASSATGGYEQYF	TGCGCCAGCAGCGCGACAGGGGGGTACGAGCAGTACTTC